This is a list of T cell receptor beta chains from one sample in a study of T cells in Graves' hyperthyroidism and ophthalmopathy. TCRdb re-called the multiplex PCR reads through MiXCR, storing one row per CDR3 protein. The sample holds about 480,000 distinct CDR3 sequences; approximately 25% are singletons and the top ten take 11%. Sequencing was done on a sample of blood. The receptors stem from a woman in her thirties with Graves' ophthalmopathy. Both conserved end residues are part of each CDR3. The D gene is left open where the match is weak. Clone size appears in some rows only: once, few, many, or a class for an expanded clone.

j_call clone_size v_call d_call cdr3_nt cdr3_aa
TRBJ2-5 once TRBV7-8 NA TGTGCCAGCAGCCCCCGACGTGTCCCAGAGACCCAGTACTTC CASSPRRVPETQYF
TRBJ1-2 many TRBV6-1 NA TGTGCCAGCAGTGAAGCGACCCAGGGCCTCTATGGCTACACCTTC CASSEATQGLYGYTF
TRBJ1-1 many TRBV19 TRBD1 TGTGCCAGTAGAACCAACAGGGGTGGCACTGAAGCTTTCTTT CASRTNRGGTEAFF
TRBJ1-2 many TRBV6-2/TRBV6-3 TRBD1 TGTGCCAGCAGCGGACAGGCCCGGAGCTACACCTTC CASSGQARSYTF
TRBJ2-7 many TRBV6-1 NA TGTGCCAGCAGTGATGGCAACTCCTACGAGCAGTACTTC CASSDGNSYEQYF
TRBJ1-5 few TRBV29-1 NA TGCAGCGTTGAATCCGGACTCAATCAGCCCCAGCATTTT CSVESGLNQPQHF
TRBJ2-7 many TRBV19 NA TGTGCCACAAGTCCAGGAGTTTACGAGCAGTACTTC CATSPGVYEQYF
TRBJ1-1 many TRBV20-1 NA TGCAGTGCTAGAGATATGGGTGGCCATCGGGCTGAAGCTTTCTTT CSARDMGGHRAEAFF
TRBJ1-5 many TRBV27 TRBD1 TGTGCCAGCACCCAGACAGGGGGCACTCAGCCCCAGCATTTT CASTQTGGTQPQHF
TRBJ2-5 NA TRBV9 NA TGTGCCAGCAGCGTCCGAAGCCAAGAGACCCAGTACTTC CASSVRSQETQYF
TRBJ1-5 many TRBV24-1 NA TGTGCCACCAGTGCCAGGGACTCAATGCCCCAGCATTTT CATSARDSMPQHF
TRBJ1-1 many TRBV6-1 NA TGTGCCAGCAACAGAAGACAGGAGATGAACACTGAAGCTTTCTTT CASNRRQEMNTEAFF
TRBJ1-1 many TRBV27 NA TGTGCCAGCAGAAATCGGAGGGGGTGGGCTGAAGCTTTCTTT CASRNRRGWAEAFF
TRBJ1-2 NA TRBV6-5 NA TGTGCCAGCAGTTACTCTGGGGACTCTAACTATGGCTACACCTTC CASSYSGDSNYGYTF
TRBJ1-5 many TRBV29-1 NA TGCAGCGTTGTTAGCAATCAGCCCCAGCATTTT CSVVSNQPQHF
TRBJ1-2 NA TRBV5-1 TRBD1 TGCGCCAGCAGCTTCGGGACAGGGGAGACCTATGGCTACACCTTC CASSFGTGETYGYTF